The clone carrying this T cell receptor (beta chain) was seen ten or more times. Trimming removed 1 base at V and 3 bases at J, with 6 bases between. CDR3 size: 14 residues. Germline V gene data show CDR1 as LGHDT and CDR2 as YNNKEL (reference sequence). Clones were read by immunoSEQ multiplex PCR, and TCRdb kept only the in-frame ones, dropping some. The sample records 130,000 to 150,000 clones, about 88% being singletons. The data are from a study of blood T cell repertoires in COVID-19. This chain joins TRBV3-1 (or the pseudogene TRBV3-2) and TRBJ2-2; perhaps TRBD1 as D (5 bases). This sequence originates from a human donor in a cohort sampled during active COVID-19. Material for sequencing was peripheral blood. The CDR3 protein is CASSQGQYTGELFF. As DNA, the CDR3 is TGTGCCAGCAGCCAAGGACAGTACACCGGGGAGCTGTTTTTT.